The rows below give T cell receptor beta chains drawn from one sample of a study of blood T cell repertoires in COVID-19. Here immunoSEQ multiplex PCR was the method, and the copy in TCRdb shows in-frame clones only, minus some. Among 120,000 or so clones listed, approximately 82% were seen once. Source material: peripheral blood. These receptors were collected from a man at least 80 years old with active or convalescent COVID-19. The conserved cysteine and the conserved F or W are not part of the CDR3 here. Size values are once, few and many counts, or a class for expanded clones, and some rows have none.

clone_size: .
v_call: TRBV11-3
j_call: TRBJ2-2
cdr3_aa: ASSLDTLGTGELF

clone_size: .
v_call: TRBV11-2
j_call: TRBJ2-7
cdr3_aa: ASSVSGGLNYEQY

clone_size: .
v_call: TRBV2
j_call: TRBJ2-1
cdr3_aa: ASTRDFYNEQF

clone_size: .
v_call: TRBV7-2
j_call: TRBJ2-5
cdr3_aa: ASSLLSGGQGMETQY

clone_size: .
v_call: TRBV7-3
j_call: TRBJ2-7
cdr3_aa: ASSARLAPYEQY

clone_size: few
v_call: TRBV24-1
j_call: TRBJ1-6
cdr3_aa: ATSDPGG

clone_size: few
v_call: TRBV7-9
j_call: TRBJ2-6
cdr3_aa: ASSSLGANVLT

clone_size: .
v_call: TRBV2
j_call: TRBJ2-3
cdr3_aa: ASKQGASDTQY

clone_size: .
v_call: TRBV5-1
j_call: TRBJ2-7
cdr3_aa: ASSFGAGEQY

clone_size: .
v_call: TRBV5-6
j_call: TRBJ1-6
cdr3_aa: ASSLTEGNSPLH

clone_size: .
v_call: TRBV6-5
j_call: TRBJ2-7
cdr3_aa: ASSYGQGKVEQY

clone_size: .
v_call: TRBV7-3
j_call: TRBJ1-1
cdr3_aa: ASSRQENTEAF

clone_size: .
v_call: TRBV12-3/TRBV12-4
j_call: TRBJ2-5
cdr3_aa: ASSLDRDETQY

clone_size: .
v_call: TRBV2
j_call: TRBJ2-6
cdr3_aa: ACNGGQESGANVLT

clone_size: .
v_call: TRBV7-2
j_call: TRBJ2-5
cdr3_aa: ASSLQASGETQY

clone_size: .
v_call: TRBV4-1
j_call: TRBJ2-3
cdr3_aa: ASSQGYSSTDTQY

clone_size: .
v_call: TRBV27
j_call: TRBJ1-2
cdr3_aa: ASSQTGANYGYT

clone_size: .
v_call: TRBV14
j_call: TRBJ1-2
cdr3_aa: ASSQDRTGRINGYT

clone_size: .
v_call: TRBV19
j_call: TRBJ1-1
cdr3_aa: ASSIVTGNTEAF

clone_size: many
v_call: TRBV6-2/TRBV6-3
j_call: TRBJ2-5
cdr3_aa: ASSVPGEAETQY

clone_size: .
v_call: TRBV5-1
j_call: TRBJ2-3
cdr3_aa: ASSLPAGTDTQY

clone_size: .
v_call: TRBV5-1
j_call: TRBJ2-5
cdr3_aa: ASSLSGGGETQY

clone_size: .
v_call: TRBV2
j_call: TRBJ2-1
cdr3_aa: ASSDSGQQVYNEQF

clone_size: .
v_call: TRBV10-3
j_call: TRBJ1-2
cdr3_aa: AISESTGFGYT

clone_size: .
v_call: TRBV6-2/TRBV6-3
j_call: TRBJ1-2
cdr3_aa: ASSSPRANYGYT

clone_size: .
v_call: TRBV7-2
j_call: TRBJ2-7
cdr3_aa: ASSLGTAYEQY

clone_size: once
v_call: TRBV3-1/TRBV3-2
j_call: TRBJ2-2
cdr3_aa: ASSQDLERGWTGELF

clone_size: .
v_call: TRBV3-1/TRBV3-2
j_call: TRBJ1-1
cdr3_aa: ASSQDYRGTEAF

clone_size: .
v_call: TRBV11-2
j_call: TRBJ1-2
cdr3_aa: ASSFSWTGGNYGYT

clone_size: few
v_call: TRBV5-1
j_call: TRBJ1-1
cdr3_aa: ASSFRQGGTEAF

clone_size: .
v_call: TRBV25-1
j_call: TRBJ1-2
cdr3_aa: ASSEAPGGPNYGYT

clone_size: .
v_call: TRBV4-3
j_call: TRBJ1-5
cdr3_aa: ASSRVFRVWSNQPQH

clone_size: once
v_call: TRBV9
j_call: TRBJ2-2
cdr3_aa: ASSKVDRGLF

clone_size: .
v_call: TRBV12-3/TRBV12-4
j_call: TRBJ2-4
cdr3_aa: ASSLTGWDIQY

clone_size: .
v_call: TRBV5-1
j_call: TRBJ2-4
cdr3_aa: ASSLEGLAGSLDIQY

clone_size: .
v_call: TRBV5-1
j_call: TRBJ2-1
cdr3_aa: ASSLIAGIYNEQF

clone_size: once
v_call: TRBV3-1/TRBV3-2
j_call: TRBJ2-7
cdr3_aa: ASSQPSWIAAEQY